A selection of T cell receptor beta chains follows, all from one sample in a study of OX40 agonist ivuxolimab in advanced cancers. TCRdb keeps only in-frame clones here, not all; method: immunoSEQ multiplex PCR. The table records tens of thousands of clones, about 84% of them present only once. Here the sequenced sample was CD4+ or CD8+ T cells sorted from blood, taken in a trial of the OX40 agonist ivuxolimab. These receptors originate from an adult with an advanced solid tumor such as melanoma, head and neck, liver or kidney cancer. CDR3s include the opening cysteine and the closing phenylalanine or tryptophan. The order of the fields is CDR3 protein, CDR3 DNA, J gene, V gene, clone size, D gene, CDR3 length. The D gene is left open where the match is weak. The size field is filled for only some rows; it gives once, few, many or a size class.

CASTQGAYGYTF | TGTGCCAGTACTCAGGGGGCGTATGGCTACACCTTC | TRBJ1-2 | TRBV28 | . | TRBD1 | 12
CASSPMAGQASDQPQHF | TGTGCCAGCAGCCCAATGGCGGGACAGGCGAGCGATCAGCCCCAGCATTTT | TRBJ1-5 | TRBV7-8 | . | TRBD1 | 17
CASSALGTSTNTGELFF | TGTGCCAGCAGCGCTCTTGGGACTAGTACGAACACCGGGGAGCTGTTTTTT | TRBJ2-2 | TRBV9 | . | TRBD2 | 17
CASSQDARGGAGNTIYF | TGCGCCAGCAGCCAAGACGCCAGGGGCGGTGCTGGAAACACCATATATTTT | TRBJ1-3 | TRBV4-3 | once | . | 17
CASSFEQGDEQYF | TGTGCCAGCAGCTTCGAACAGGGAGACGAGCAGTACTTC | TRBJ2-7 | TRBV7-8 | few | . | 13
CASSHPSGAYNEQFF | TGTGCCAGCAGCCATCCTAGCGGGGCCTACAATGAGCAGTTCTTC | TRBJ2-1 | TRBV14 | . | TRBD2 | 15
CASSYSGGQDQPQHF | TGTGCCAGCAGTTACAGCGGGGGGCAGGATCAGCCCCAGCATTTT | TRBJ1-5 | TRBV6-5 | . | . | 15
CASSLGVQGTNTGELFF | TGTGCCAGCAGCTTAGGGGTGCAGGGGACGAACACCGGGGAGCTGTTTTTT | TRBJ2-2 | TRBV7-9 | . | . | 17
CASSLGDRSGGYTF | TGCGCCAGCAGCTTGGGGGACCGTTCGGGCGGCTACACCTTC | TRBJ1-2 | TRBV5-1 | . | . | 14
CSADRNTEAFF | TGCAGCGCGGACAGGAACACTGAAGCTTTCTTT | TRBJ1-1 | TRBV29-1 | few | . | 11
CASSGTGSQSRYTF | TGTGCCAGCAGTGGGACAGGGAGTCAGTCGCGCTACACCTTC | TRBJ1-2 | TRBV6-1 | . | TRBD1 | 14
CASSQQQGVNYGYTF | TGTGCCAGCAGTCAACAACAGGGTGTTAACTATGGCTACACCTTC | TRBJ1-2 | TRBV6-6 | . | . | 15
CASSLLSGPSTDTQYF | TGCGCCAGCAGCCTGCTTAGCGGGCCAAGCACAGATACGCAGTATTTT | TRBJ2-3 | TRBV5-1 | . | TRBD2 | 16
CASSLARAADTQYF | TGTGCCAGCAGCTTAGCAAGGGCCGCAGATACGCAGTATTTT | TRBJ2-3 | TRBV7-2 | . | . | 14
CASSGMGRNTGELFF | TGTGCCAGCAGTGGAATGGGGAGGAACACCGGGGAGCTGTTTTTT | TRBJ2-2 | TRBV6-1 | . | . | 15
CASSDPGAGTDTQYF | TGTGCCAGCAGTGACCCGGGGGCCGGCACAGATACGCAGTATTTT | TRBJ2-3 | TRBV2 | . | . | 15
CASSLHGTGDVGEQFF | TGTGCCAGCAGTTTACATGGGACAGGGGACGTCGGTGAGCAGTTCTTC | TRBJ2-1 | TRBV27 | . | TRBD1 | 16
CASSAGTSRSVEKLFF | TGTGCCAGCAGTGCCGGGACAAGCCGAAGCGTTGAAAAACTGTTTTTT | TRBJ1-4 | TRBV2 | . | . | 16
CSVRRADTEAFF | TGCAGCGTTCGAAGGGCGGACACTGAAGCTTTCTTT | TRBJ1-1 | TRBV29-1 | . | . | 12
CASSQEGSRAQYF | TGCGCCAGCAGCCAAGAAGGGAGCCGGGCCCAGTACTTC | TRBJ2-5 | TRBV4-1 | . | . | 13
CASSPIFNYGYTF | TGTGCCAGCAGCCCAATCTTTAACTATGGCTACACCTTC | TRBJ1-2 | TRBV7-8 | . | . | 13
CASSYSTLKQYF | TGTGCCAGCAGTTACTCTACCTTGAAGCAGTACTTC | TRBJ2-7 | TRBV6-5 | . | . | 12
CASTDRATGELFF | TGCGCCAGTACAGACAGGGCCACCGGGGAGCTGTTTTTT | TRBJ2-2 | TRBV10-2 | . | TRBD1 | 13
CATSRLDREETQYF | TGTGCCACCAGCAGATTGGACAGGGAAGAGACCCAGTACTTC | TRBJ2-5 | TRBV15 | . | TRBD1 | 14
CASGGTGLNQETQYF | TGTGCCAGTGGAGGGACAGGGTTAAATCAAGAGACCCAGTACTTC | TRBJ2-5 | TRBV19 | . | TRBD1 | 15
CASSRGQEETQYF | TGCGCCAGCAGCCGGGGACAGGAGGAGACCCAGTACTTC | TRBJ2-5 | TRBV5-1 | . | TRBD1 | 13
CASSLGSHSFSGNTIYF | TGTGCCAGCAGCTTGGGCTCCCACTCTTTCTCTGGAAACACCATATATTTT | TRBJ1-3 | TRBV5-6 | . | . | 17
CASSRGQNNEQFF | TGTGCCAGCAGCCGAGGACAGAACAATGAGCAGTTCTTC | TRBJ2-1 | TRBV7-9 | . | . | 13
CSVRRLGFADTQYF | TGCAGCGTGCGACGGTTGGGGTTCGCAGATACGCAGTATTTT | TRBJ2-3 | TRBV29-1 | . | . | 14